This entry lists 5 T cell receptor beta chains sequenced from one sample in a study of shared clonotypes between healthy human individuals. The data were produced by immunoSEQ multiplex PCR, yet TCRdb's version contains in-frame clones alone and is incomplete. The profile shows about a million clones, about 77% of them singletons. What was sequenced was memory CD4+ T cells sorted from blood. As to subset: CD45RA-negative fraction. These TCRs come from a man between 18 and 35 years old in good health.

The chain combines TRBV2 with TRBJ2-2; TRBD2 aligns across 13 bases. The CDR3 length is 17 residues. Germline values: CDR1 SNHLY, CDR2 FYNNEI. V shed 4 bases, J shed 3 bases, and the junction held 5 bases outside the gene matches. CDR3 region: CASSVTSGGAYTGELFF. The CDR3 bases are TGTGCCAGCAGTGTCACTAGCGGGGGGGCGTACACCGGGGAGCTGTTTTTT.

This clone was counted only a few times. The V gene is TRBV27, the J gene TRBJ2-7; D may be TRBD2 (5 bases). CDR3 length equals 15 residues. V shed 1 base and J shed 1 base, with 11 bases lying between them. Germline V lookup: CDR1 MNHEY, CDR2 SMNVEV (reference sequence). The CDR3: CASSLYSAGSYEQYF. CDR3 nucleotides: TGTGCCAGCAGTTTATATAGCGCCGGGTCCTACGAGCAGTACTTC.

In this sample, this clone turned up many times. The chain carries TRBV5-6 and TRBJ2-6; no reliable D call. Deletions cut 0 bases from V and 0 bases from J, with 7 bases between. This CDR3 is built from 16 residues. CDR1 and CDR2 (germline): SGHDT, YYEEEE. In nucleotides, the CDR3 is TGTGCCAGCAGCTTGGTCGTTCTCTCTGGGGCCAACGTCCTGACTTTC. Amino acid sequence: CASSLVVLSGANVLTF.

The genes are TRBV28 and TRBJ1-2; D remains ambiguous. The CDR3 length is 12 residues. V was pared by 3 bases and J by 5 bases, with 7 bases between. The germline V gene has CDR1 MDHEN and CDR2 SYDVKM. CDR3 amino acids: CASSLNEYGYTF. CDR3 DNA: TGTGCCAGCAGTTTGAACGAGTATGGCTACACCTTC.

This clone has a single count. Relative to the germline gene, one junction end is altered; a read error may explain this. The rearrangement joins TRBV5-1 to TRBJ2-3, with 7 bases matching TRBD2. This CDR3 spans 16 amino acids. CDR1 and CDR2 from the germline V gene are SGHRS and YFSETQ. The CDR3 protein is CASSAQRDSSTDTRYF. Here the CDR3 DNA reads TGCGCCAGCAGCGCCCAGCGGGATTCTAGCACAGATACGCGGTATTTT.